This T cell receptor (beta chain) appears in the sequencing data of a study of blood T cell repertoires in COVID-19. Method: immunoSEQ multiplex PCR; TCRdb's copy keeps in-frame clones and lacks some. The table records around 200,000 clones, roughly 84% of them present only once. V lost 3 bases, J lost 4 bases, and 9 bases lay in between. The CDR3 is made up of 14 amino acids. Germline-derived CDR1 and CDR2 are SNHLY and FYNNEI. There are a few counts of this clone. The J gene is TRBJ1-4, the V gene TRBV2; D uncertain. This clonotype was sampled from a woman in her 70s with COVID-19, enrolled during active disease. Source material: peripheral blood. In DNA form, the CDR3 reads TGTGCCAGCAGTGATGGGCACGTTAATGAAAAACTGTTTTTT. Translating gives CASSDGHVNEKLFF.